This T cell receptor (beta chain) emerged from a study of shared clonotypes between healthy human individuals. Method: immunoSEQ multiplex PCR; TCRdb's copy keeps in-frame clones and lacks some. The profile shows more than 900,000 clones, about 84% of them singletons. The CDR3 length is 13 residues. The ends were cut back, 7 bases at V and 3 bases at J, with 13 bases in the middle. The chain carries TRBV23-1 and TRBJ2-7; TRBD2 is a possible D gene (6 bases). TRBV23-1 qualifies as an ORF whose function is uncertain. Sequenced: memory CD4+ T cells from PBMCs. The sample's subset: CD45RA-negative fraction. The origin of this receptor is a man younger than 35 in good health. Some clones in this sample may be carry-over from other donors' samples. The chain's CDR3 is CASTRDPCYEQYF. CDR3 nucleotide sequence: TGCGCCAGCACGCGGGACCCCTGCTACGAGCAGTACTTC.